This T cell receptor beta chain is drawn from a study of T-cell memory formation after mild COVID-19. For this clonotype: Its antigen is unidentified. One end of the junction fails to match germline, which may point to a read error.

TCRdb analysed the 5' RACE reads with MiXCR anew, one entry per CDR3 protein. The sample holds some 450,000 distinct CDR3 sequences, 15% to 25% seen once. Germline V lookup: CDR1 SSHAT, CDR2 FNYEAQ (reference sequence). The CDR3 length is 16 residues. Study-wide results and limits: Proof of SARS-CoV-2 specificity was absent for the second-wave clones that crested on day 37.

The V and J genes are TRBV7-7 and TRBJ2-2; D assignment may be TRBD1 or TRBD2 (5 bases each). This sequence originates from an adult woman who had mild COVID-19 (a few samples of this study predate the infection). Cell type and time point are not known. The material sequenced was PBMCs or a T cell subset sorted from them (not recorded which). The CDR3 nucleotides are TGTGCTAGCAGCTTAGTATGGGACGCGAGTACCGGGGAGCTGTTTTTT. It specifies CASSLVWDASTGELFF.